The next 9 T cell receptor beta chains were all read from a single sample in a study of CD8+ T cells in alopecia areata. Sequencing used cDNA as its template, made by extracting RNA and reverse transcribing it. TCRdb's table, derived via immunoSEQ multiplex PCR, lists solely in-frame clones and lacks some. The sample presents roughly 110,000 clones, none singletons. The sequencing input was lesional skin. The receptors derive from a C3H/HeJ mouse with alopecia areata. Mouse strain MHC haplotype: H2-k.

Regarding this clone: Mouse gene names apply. The observed sequence ends 4 residues before the CDR3 terminus, with the missing tail filled in from the germline J gene. V is TRBV19 and J is TRBJ2-1; the D gene is possibly TRBD2 (5 bases). CDR1 and CDR2 from the germline V gene are FNHDT and SITEND (reference sequence). The CDR3 sequence is 15 residues long. V lost 2 bases and J lost 0, with 9 bases in between. This chain's CDR3 is CASSIPWVNYAEQFF. CDR3 bases read: TGTGCCAGCAGTATCCCCTGGGTTAACTATGCT.

The table lists this clone with a few counts. The genes are named according to mouse. The read ends 4 residues shy of where the CDR3 ends; the end is completed using the germline J gene. The V call is TRBV1, the J call TRBJ2-3, with 10 bases identical to TRBD1. CDR3 length equals 16 residues. The V and J ends lost 2 bases and 0 bases, in that order; junction bases with no gene match: 2. In germline, CDR1 is NSQYPW, CDR2 LRSPGD (reference sequence). The sequenced part of the CDR3 DNA is TGCACCTGCAGTGCATTGGACAGGGGGAGTGCAGAA. Amino acids: CTCSALDRGSAE. The complete CDR3 reads CTCSALDRGSAETLYF.

As to this clone: Genes and germline come from the mouse. Incomplete CDR3 DNA: TGTGCCAGCAGTGATGCCGACAGGGATAACTCC. The encoded protein is CASSDADRDNS. The whole CDR3 reads CASSDADRDNSDYTF. This rearrangement joins TRBV13-1 to TRBJ1-2; 7 bases map to TRBD1. The missing CDR3 end, 4 residues past where the read stops, is filled in from the germline J gene. Germline lookup yields CDR1 NSHNY and CDR2 SYGAGN. Germline trimming cut 0 bases from V and 2 bases from J; bases unmatched to any gene: 4. The CDR3 is 15 amino acids.

This clone has ten or more counts. Gene names refer to mouse genes. Read coverage stops 4 residues before the CDR3 terminus; the germline J gene supplies the remainder. The chain joins TRBV13-3 to TRBJ1-1, with D perhaps matching TRBD1 (6 bases). In germline, CDR1 is NNHDY, CDR2 SYVADS. The CDR3 contains 13 residues. The CDR3 spells CASSERGAGEVFF. The CDR3 bases that were read are TGTGCCAGCAGTGAACGGGGGGCAGGA.

Concerning this clone: These gene names are mouse names. CDR3 in amino acids: CASSDRYAEQFF. The CDR3 bases that were read are TGTGCCAGCAGCGACAGATATGCT. V and J are TRBV14 and TRBJ2-1; D perhaps matches TRBD1 (5 bases). The observed sequence ends 4 residues before the CDR3 terminus, with the missing tail filled in from the germline J gene. The CDR3 has 12 residues. Trimming removed 5 bases from V and 4 bases from J, with 7 bases in between. Germline values: CDR1 SGHDT, CDR2 FRDEAV.

The sample holds many counts of this clone. Gene names and germline refer to mouse. The read is 4 residues too short to cover the CDR3 end, so that end is filled in from the germline J gene. V usage is TRBV13-3 and J usage is TRBJ2-2; D remains unclear. CDR3 length equals 14 residues. Trimming took off 1 base at V and 2 bases at J, with 6 bases between the two ends. Germline CDR1 reads NNHDY; CDR2 reads SYVADS. The covered CDR3 bases are TGTGCCAGCAGTGATCGCAGTAACACCGGG. Its translation: CASSDRSNTG. The CDR3 in full is CASSDRSNTGQLYF.

This clone was counted between two and nine times. Germline and genes: mouse. The CDR3 is cut off 4 residues early in the read; its end comes from the germline J gene. The chain has TRBV13-3 and TRBJ1-4; TRBD1 aligns across 7 bases. Germline trimming cut 6 bases from V and 3 bases from J; bases unmatched to any gene: 2. CDR1 is NNHDY, CDR2 SYVADS, per germline. This CDR3 has 13 residues. The covered CDR3 bases are TGTGCCAGCACGCAGGGGGCCAACGAA. It encodes CASTQGANE. The whole CDR3 region reads CASTQGANERLFF.

The sample holds a few counts of this clone. There is a difference at residue 15 between the TCRdb protein and the DNA translation, so the protein given here was translated from the DNA. Gene and germline names: mouse. The read ends 3 residues shy of where the CDR3 ends; the end is completed using the germline J gene. The gene calls are TRBV1 and TRBJ1-3; 10 bases are shared with TRBD1. Germline V CDR1 and CDR2: NSQYPW, LRSPGD (reference sequence). The CDR3 loop spans 18 amino acids. J was trimmed by 0 bases and V by 2 bases; bases with no gene match: 7. CDR3 loop: CTCSATPRTGGSGNTLYF. The sequenced CDR3 bases are TGCACCTGCAGTGCAACTCCCCGGACAGGGGGTTCTGGAAATACG.

This clone showed up many times. The listed genes are named as in mouse. The read falls 4 residues short of the CDR3 end, and the missing part is taken from the germline J gene. The rearrangement joins TRBV13-3 to TRBJ1-4; possibly TRBD1 for D (6 bases). The V gene's germline CDR1 is NNHDY and CDR2 SYVADS. The length of the CDR3 is 15 residues. Trimming took off 5 bases at V and 3 bases at J, with 14 bases between the two ends. The CDR3 bases that were read are TGTGCCAGCAGGCCCTCAGGGGAGACCAACGAA. Its protein product is CASRPSGETNE. The CDR3 in its entirety is CASRPSGETNERLFF.